This paragraph reports one T cell receptor (beta chain). The data stem from a study of blood T cell repertoires in COVID-19. Study summary: Samples taken during acute and convalescent COVID-19 were collected in the United States, Italy and Spain. T cells, B-cell-depleted T cells, or PBMCs provided the cDNA or gDNA that served as material.

As handled by the study authors: Reference gene primer amplification gave estimated nucleated cell counts. Sequenced by immunoSEQ multiplex PCR; TCRdb stores in-frame clones only, minus some. Clone size and V and J calls were adopted from that table, with D and trimming inferred from the DNA. The sample shows about 160,000 clones, over 80% of them seen only once. CDR3 size: 15 residues. In germline, CDR1 is SNHLY, CDR2 FYNNEI. V shed 5 bases, J shed 7 bases, and the junction held 7 bases outside the gene matches. V is TRBV2 and J is TRBJ1-6; 8 bases match TRBD1. The sequence was obtained from a woman aged 80 or older with active or convalescent COVID-19. The specimen sequenced was peripheral blood. The CDR3: CASSIPGQGNSPLHF. CDR3 bases: TGTGCCAGCAGTATACCCGGACAGGGAAATTCACCCCTCCACTTT.